This TCR beta chain emerged from a study of CD8 T cells in ankylosing spondylitis (dated by TCRdb to about 2017). Background on the whole study: The study profiled T cell receptor beta repertoires in healthy donors and ankylosing spondylitis patients to find disease-linked TCR variants. In total, the full study cohort was made up of some 110 healthy donors and 25 to 30 ankylosing spondylitis patients. Samples of peripheral blood were taken, and for ankylosing spondylitis patients, synovial fluid was collected as well.

This clonotype is considered medium-sized (0.01 to 0.1%). Its antigen is not yet known. Qualities for individual bases were not recorded, and no much larger clone is one base off. TCRdb lists the instrument as Illumina HiSeq 2500. Quantitative 5'-RACE with molecular barcodes was used to prepare TCR beta libraries. The authors processed their data as follows. To identify disease-linked TCR variants, a new computational method was used, one built on a probabilistic model of VDJ rearrangement. Using fastp at Q25 and MiXCR, TCRdb reprocessed the public reads and kept productive beta chains. Every entry covers one CDR3 protein and lists the most common genes and DNA from its rows. V and J calls and clone size were set by TCRdb, not the authors. This sample is represented by fewer than 400,000 distinct CDR3 sequences; over 12% of them were singletons. Together, the top ten hold 1.1% of the sample. What the work shows at the level of the full study, not this receptor alone: A TCR beta motif of eight highly homologous amino acid variants appeared characteristic of blood from ankylosing spondylitis patients. According to the report, matched synovial fluid samples from ankylosing spondylitis patients were significantly enriched for the disease-linked clones. Some motif variants had previously been reported in the synovial fluid and blood of reactive arthritis patients, which suggests shared mechanisms of disease initiation. The disease-linked clones had a CD8+ phenotype and were found at relatively low frequencies in peripheral blood.

The clonotype was recovered from a male donor with ankylosing spondylitis or in good health (not recorded which). The specimen sequenced was blood, either unsorted or a sorted T cell fraction (not recorded which).

The DNA sequence reads TGTGCCAGCAGCCAGGGGGGACAGAGTTGGAACACTGAAGCTTTCTTT. Its product reads: CASSQGGQSWNTEAFF. The V gene is TRBV3-1 and the J gene is TRBJ1-1, and TRBD1 matches 7 of the central bases. The CDR3 spans 16 residues, from the cysteine through the phenylalanine. Only CDR3 DNA is held: 48 bases, read in frame from base 1. Compared with germline, V lacks 3 bases and J lacks 1 base; bases without a gene match: 8. Looking up the germline V gene (reference sequence) yields CDR1 LGHDT and CDR2 YNNKEL. When the CDR3 is completed using the reference TRBV3-1 and TRBJ1-1 genes on either side, the full variable domain is DTAVSQTPKYLVTQMGNDKSIKCEQNLGHDTMYWYKQDSKKFLKIMFSYNNKELIINETVPNRFSPKSPDKAHLNLHINSLELGDSAVYFCASSQGGQSWNTEAFFGQGTRLTVV.